This TCR beta chain derives from a study of graft-versus-host responses after intestinal transplantation. Turning to the study itself: Recipients had multivisceral, liver-intestinal, or isolated intestinal transplants. Uniformly, recipients were administered anti-thymocyte globulin induction with subsequent tacrolimus and steroids for about 3 years.

V was trimmed by 0 bases and J by 2 bases, leaving 6 bases between them. There are 13 residues in the CDR3. Germline V gene sequence: CDR1 SGHRS, CDR2 YFSETQ. The table came from immunoSEQ multiplex PCR; TCRdb's copy has only in-frame clones and leaves some out. Counted here are roughly 980 clones, approximately 95% occurring once; the ten biggest clones make up 3.5% to 4.5%. This clonotype originated in a human patient who received an intestinal transplant, so some T cells may come from the graft donor. The chain links TRBV5-1 to TRBJ2-7; D is undetermined. The material sequenced was PBMCs, taken 9 days after transplant. DNA for the CDR3: TGCGCCAGCAGCTTGGAGGGCCCCTACGAGCAGTACTTC. As protein: CASSLEGPYEQYF. Complete variable domain (other parts from reference TRBV5-1 and TRBJ2-7): KAGVTQTPRYLIKTRGQQVTLSCSPISGHRSVSWYQQTPGQGLQFLFEYFSETQRNKGNFPGRFSGRQFSNSRSEMNVSTLELGDSALYLCASSLEGPYEQYFGPGTRLTVT.